These 24 T cell receptor beta chains share one sample of origin, sequenced in a study of T cell responses to AZD1222 COVID-19 vaccine. Sequencing was performed with immunoSEQ multiplex PCR; in TCRdb, only in-frame clones are kept and a portion is missing. The sample yields about 84,000 clones, approximately 90% seen once. Sequenced material: peripheral blood, taken 28 days after the second AZD1222 dose. Receptors were obtained from an adult who received the AZD1222 COVID-19 vaccine.

Here the CDR3 DNA reads TGCGCCAGCAGCTTGGGGATCGGGTTAGGTCAGCCCCAGCATTTT. This codes for CASSLGIGLGQPQHF. V is TRBV5-1 and J is TRBJ1-5; D unclear. In germline, CDR1 is SGHRS, CDR2 YFSETQ. The V end was cut by 0 bases, the J end by 6 bases, with 13 bases between. The CDR3 loop spans 15 amino acids.

The chain links TRBV9 to TRBJ1-3; D is undetermined. V lost 3 bases and J 0 bases, leaving 10 bases between the germline ends. This CDR3 region has 15 residues. Germline lookup yields CDR1 SGDLS and CDR2 YYNGEE. The CDR3 is CASSAQPSSGNTIYF. The CDR3 DNA reads TGTGCCAGCAGCGCACAACCTAGCTCTGGAAACACCATATATTTT.

The V gene is TRBV5-1, the J gene TRBJ1-2; 8 bases are a match to TRBD1. Germline CDR1 and CDR2: SGHRS and YFSETQ. Trimming took 2 bases from V and 3 from J; bases not matched to a gene: 9. The CDR3 is 16 residues long. CDR3 region: CASSFDGQGPYYGYTF. CDR3 DNA sequence: TGCGCCAGCAGCTTCGACGGACAGGGCCCTTACTATGGCTACACCTTC. The entire variable domain, with the rest obtained from reference TRBV5-1 and TRBJ1-2, is as follows: KAGVTQTPRYLIKTRGQQVTLSCSPISGHRSVSWYQQTPGQGLQFLFEYFSETQRNKGNFPGRFSGRQFSNSRSEMNVSTLELGDSALYLCASSFDGQGPYYGYTFGSGTRLTVV.

The chain links TRBV3-1 (or the pseudogene TRBV3-2) to TRBJ2-1, with 11 positions matching TRBD2. Germline CDR1 reads LGHDT; CDR2 reads YNNKEL (reference sequence). After removal of 4 bases from V and 5 bases from J, the junction contained 7 bases not matched to a gene. The CDR3 consists of 16 residues. The CDR3 loop is CASSPTGTSGHNEQFF. CDR3 bases: TGTGCCAGCAGCCCGACCGGGACTAGCGGTCACAATGAGCAGTTCTTC.

The CDR3 DNA reads TGTGCCAGCAGCTTCCAAGGAATGAACACTGAAGCTTTCTTT. This gives the protein CASSFQGMNTEAFF. The V gene is TRBV7-2, the J gene TRBJ1-1; D uncertain. The CDR3 contains 14 residues. The V end was cut by 3 bases, the J end by 0 bases, with 8 bases between. Germline CDR1 SGHTA, CDR2 FQGNSA.

V gene TRBV6-5 combines with J gene TRBJ1-2; D gene unclear. V dropped 2 bases and J dropped 0 bases, with 13 bases sitting between them. This CDR3 has 16 amino acids. CDR1 MNHEY and CDR2 SVGAGI come from the germline V gene. CDR3 in amino acids: CASSYKGMGTNYGYTF. CDR3 DNA sequence: TGTGCCAGCAGTTACAAGGGTATGGGGACTAACTATGGCTACACCTTC.

The V gene is TRBV19, the J gene TRBJ1-5; D perhaps matches TRBD1 (6 bases). This CDR3 has 15 residues. Trimming took off 7 bases at V and 0 bases at J, with 13 bases between the two ends. Germline values: CDR1 LNHDA, CDR2 SQIVND (reference sequence). The CDR3 here is CASTLTGNSNQPQHF. DNA for the CDR3: TGTGCCAGTACCCTAACAGGGAATAGCAATCAGCCCCAGCATTTT. Full variable domain (outside the CDR3, taken from reference TRBV19 and TRBJ1-5): DGGITQSPKYLFRKEGQNVTLSCEQNLNHDAMYWYRQDPGQGLRLIYYSQIVNDFQKGDIAEGYSVSREKKESFPLTVTSAQKNPTAFYLCASTLTGNSNQPQHFGDGTRLSIL.

The chain uses TRBV19 and TRBJ1-2; the match to TRBD1 covers 10 bases. V dropped 1 base and J dropped 8; count of bases not matched to a gene: 13. This CDR3 contains 17 residues. CDR1 LNHDA and CDR2 SQIVND come from the germline V gene (reference sequence). The CDR3 spells CASSIVLPGTGARGYTF. The CDR3 coding sequence is TGTGCCAGTAGTATAGTCCTACCCGGGACAGGGGCCCGGGGCTACACCTTC.

V and J are TRBV4-3 and TRBJ2-7; D is unclear. The CDR3 sequence is 13 residues long. The ends were cut back, 3 bases at V and 1 base at J, with 7 bases in the middle. CDR1 and CDR2 from the germline V gene are LGHNA and YSLEER. CDR3 region: CASSHVYSYEQYF. CDR3 coding DNA: TGCGCCAGCAGCCATGTTTATTCCTACGAGCAGTACTTC.

This clone was found once. The chain employs TRBV5-4 and TRBJ2-7; TRBD1 matches at 9 bases. There are 16 residues in the CDR3. V dropped 0 bases and J dropped 1; count of bases not matched to a gene: 5. From germline, CDR1 is SGHNT and CDR2 YYREEE (reference sequence). The CDR3 region has the DNA TGTGCCAGCAGCTTGGGGGGGACAGGGAGGTCCTACGAGCAGTACTTC. This encodes CASSLGGTGRSYEQYF.

On this clone: An end of the junction does not agree with germline; a read error may underlie this. The V gene is TRBV5-1, the J gene TRBJ2-6; 8 bases map to TRBD1. CDR3 length equals 17 residues. Germline V gene data show CDR1 as SGHRS and CDR2 as YFSETQ. The CDR3 is CARSLGQGARGANVLTF. DNA of the CDR3: TGCGCCCGCAGCTTGGGGCAGGGGGCGCGGGGGGCCAACGTCCTGACTTTC. Supplemented by reference TRBV5-1 and TRBJ2-6, the full variable domain reads KAGVTQTPRYLIKTRGQQVTLSCSPISGHRSVSWYQQTPGQGLQFLFEYFSETQRNKGNFPGRFSGRQFSNSRSEMNVSTLELGDSALYLCARSLGQGARGANVLTFGAGSRLTVL.

Only one count was recorded for this clone. V gene TRBV15 combines with J gene TRBJ1-4; 9 bases are a match to TRBD1. The CDR3 runs 16 residues. The germline CDR1 and CDR2 sequences are LNHNV and YYDKDF (reference sequence). Germline trimming cut 2 bases from V and 4 bases from J; bases unmatched to any gene: 5. CDR3 DNA: TGTGCCACCAGCAGACCTAGGACAGGGGTTAATGAAAAACTGTTTTTT. It codes for CATSRPRTGVNEKLFF.

CDR3 in DNA: TGCGCCAGCAGTGAGTCAAGGGATCCGTACTTC. Its protein is CASSESRDPYF. The rearrangement joins TRBV10-1 to TRBJ2-7; D not resolved. This CDR3 is built from 11 residues. Trimming took 0 bases from V and 12 from J, leaving 9 bases between them. The germline CDR1 and CDR2 sequences are WNHNN and SYGVQD (reference sequence).

V gene TRBV4-3 combines with J gene TRBJ1-5; TRBD1 might be the D (6 bases). CDR1 is LGHNA, CDR2 YSLEER, per germline. This CDR3 region has 14 residues. The V end was cut by 0 bases, the J end by 7 bases, with 10 bases between. In nucleotides, the CDR3 is TGCGCCAGCAGCCAAGATCGCGGGGGCCAGCCCCAGCATTTT. This codes for CASSQDRGGQPQHF.

This chain connects TRBV14 to TRBJ2-7; tentatively, D is TRBD1 (6 bases). Trimming left V 2 bases short and J 7 bases short, with 12 bases between. This CDR3 has 13 residues. The germline V gene has CDR1 SGHDN and CDR2 FVKESK. In nucleotides, the CDR3 is TGTGCCAGCAGCCAAAACAGGGTGCGGGAGCAGTACTTC. Protein sequence: CASSQNRVREQYF.

Regarding this clone: The same CDR3 is also encoded by other DNA sequences in this sample. V and J are TRBV6-5 and TRBJ1-4; D not resolved. Trimming took off 2 bases at V and 2 bases at J, with 3 bases between the two ends. Germline V gene lookup returns CDR1 MNHEY and CDR2 SVGAGI. This CDR3 spans 13 amino acids. The CDR3 nucleotides are TGTGCCAGCAGTTACCGGACTAATGAAAAACTGTTTTTT. Its protein product is CASSYRTNEKLFF.

The rearrangement links TRBV28 to TRBJ2-7; perhaps TRBD1 as D (6 bases). Germline V lookup: CDR1 MDHEN, CDR2 SYDVKM. Trimming removed 7 bases from V and 1 base from J, with 11 bases in between. This CDR3 contains 13 residues. The CDR3 bases are TGTGCCAGCAATCCAGGACAGTCCTACGAGCAGTACTTC. Its protein is CASNPGQSYEQYF.

The chain couples TRBV2 to TRBJ2-1; 11 bases fit TRBD2. In germline, CDR1 is SNHLY, CDR2 FYNNEI. The CDR3 extends over 14 amino acids. The junction had 1 base not matched to a gene; V was cut back by 6 bases and J by 3 bases. CDR3 nucleotides: TGTGCCAGCAGCGGGACTAGCGGCTACAATGAGCAGTTCTTC. This gives the protein CASSGTSGYNEQFF. The whole variable domain, filled in from reference TRBV2 and TRBJ2-1, reads EPEVTQTPSHQVTQMGQEVILRCVPISNHLYFYWYRQILGQKVEFLVSFYNNEISEKSEIFDDQFSVERPDGSNFTLKIRSTKLEDSAMYFCASSGTSGYNEQFFGPGTRLTVL.

In DNA form, the CDR3 reads TGTGCCAGCAGCCCCTTGGGTGGTAGAATGGCCTACAATGAGCAGTTCTTC. Amino acids: CASSPLGGRMAYNEQFF. The chain employs TRBV11-2 and TRBJ2-1; D gene unclear. This CDR3 spans 17 amino acids. The ends were cut back, 5 bases at V and 2 bases at J, with 19 bases in the middle. Germline V CDR1 and CDR2: SGHAT, FQNNGV.

The chain is built from TRBV3-1 (or the pseudogene TRBV3-2) and TRBJ1-2, with D unresolved. Germline-derived CDR1 and CDR2 are LGHDT and YNNKEL (reference sequence). This CDR3 contains 13 residues. V lost 2 bases and J lost 2, with 6 bases in between. CDR3 region: CASSQNTNYGYTF. Written as DNA, the CDR3 is TGTGCCAGCAGCCAAAACACAAACTATGGCTACACCTTC.

This clone was counted once. V is TRBV5-4 and J is TRBJ1-2, with D possibly being TRBD1 (6 bases). The V end lost 0 bases, the J end lost 0 bases, and 15 bases lay between the germline ends. This CDR3 is built from 17 residues. Germline-derived CDR1 and CDR2 are SGHNT and YYREEE (reference sequence). The CDR3 protein is CASSLGTGLTTNYGYTF. The DNA of the CDR3 is TGTGCCAGCAGCTTGGGAACAGGGCTTACAACTAACTATGGCTACACCTTC.

This chain connects TRBV19 to TRBJ2-1; 7 bases are a match to TRBD1. The CDR3 sequence is 12 residues long. Germline CDR1 LNHDA, CDR2 SQIVND (reference sequence). J gave up 10 bases and V 6 bases, and 6 bases lay outside the gene matches. CDR3 nucleotide sequence: TGTGCCAGTAGCAGGACGGGACAGGAGCAGTTCTTC. It yields the protein CASSRTGQEQFF.

In DNA, the CDR3 is TGTGCCAGCAGCGGCTCAGGAGGCACGCAGTATTTT. The encoded protein is CASSGSGGTQYF. The chain joins TRBV7-3 to TRBJ2-3; perhaps TRBD2 as D (5 bases). Trimming shortened V by 5 bases and J by 9 bases, and 12 bases separated the two germline ends. The CDR3 extends over 12 amino acids. Per the germline V gene, CDR1 is SGHTA and CDR2 is FQGTGA.

The chain recombines TRBV2 with TRBJ2-7; D perhaps matches TRBD1 (5 bases). Germline CDR1 is SNHLY and CDR2 is FYNNEI. CDR3 length equals 13 residues. V dropped 7 bases and J dropped 2 bases, with 12 bases sitting between them. The CDR3 is CASKGDSTYEQYF. For the CDR3, the DNA is TGTGCCAGCAAAGGCGACAGCACCTACGAGCAGTACTTC.